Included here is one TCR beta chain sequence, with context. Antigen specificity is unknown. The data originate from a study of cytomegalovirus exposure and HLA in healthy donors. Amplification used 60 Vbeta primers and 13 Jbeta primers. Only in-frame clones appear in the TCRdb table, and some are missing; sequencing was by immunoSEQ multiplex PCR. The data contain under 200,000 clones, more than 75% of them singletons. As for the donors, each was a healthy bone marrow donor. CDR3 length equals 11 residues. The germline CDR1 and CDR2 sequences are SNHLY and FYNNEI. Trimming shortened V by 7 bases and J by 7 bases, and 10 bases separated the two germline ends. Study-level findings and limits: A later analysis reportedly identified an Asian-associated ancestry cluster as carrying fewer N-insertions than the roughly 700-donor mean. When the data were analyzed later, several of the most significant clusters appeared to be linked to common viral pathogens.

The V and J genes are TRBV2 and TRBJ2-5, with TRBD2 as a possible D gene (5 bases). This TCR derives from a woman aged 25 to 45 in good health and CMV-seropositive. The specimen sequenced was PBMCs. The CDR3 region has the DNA TGTGCCAGCACTAGTGGAGGGACCCAGTACTTC. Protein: CASTSGGTQYF.